This TCR beta chain was recorded in a study of tumor-infiltrating lymphocytes in primary liver carcinoma. Study-level results: Among the pair types, tumor region pairs showed more overlap than tumor-adjacent and tumor-blood pairs.

For this clonotype: The antigen remains undetermined. A much larger clone differs by one base, so this may be a read error.

The germline CDR1 and CDR2 sequences are SGHRS and YFSETQ. Trimming cost V 1 base and J 2 bases, with 10 bases left between them. This CDR3 comprises 14 residues. Bulk tissue was left unsorted, and RNA and DNA were co-extracted from 20-30 mg of it. Patients showed chronic HBV infection and an absence of prior treatment. Every one of the tumor samples had a viable tumor cell content above 80%. Starting from roughly 540 ng of total RNA, TCR beta cDNA was produced with a primer in the constant region. Generation of the TCR beta libraries relied on three nested multiplex PCR rounds using slightly modified ARM-PCR. Running 9 to 11 cycles apiece, the first two PCR rounds relied on TRBV1-TRBV30 forward primers together with a C-beta reverse primer. TCRdb fed the multiplex PCR reads into MiXCR, producing one record per CDR3 protein. Of roughly 91,000 distinct CDR3 sequences listed, more than 65% were seen once; the top ten hold around 9.1%.

The TCR originated in a woman aged 60-75 years with primary liver carcinoma and hepatitis B virus infection. Sequenced input: liver tumor tissue from sampling region 5. Subset specified: tumor region T5, tumor centre. The gene calls are TRBV5-1 and TRBJ2-7, with D possibly being TRBD1 (6 bases). The CDR3 DNA sequence: TGCGCCAGCAGCTTGATAGGGGGTACCTACGAGCAGTACTTC. It yields the protein CASSLIGGTYEQYF.